The clone carrying this T cell receptor beta chain was picked up a small number of times. What it binds is not known. It was with a sample-barcoded 5' primer and a J-beta primer mix that a second PCR of about 7 to 12 cycles was run. TCRdb analysed the 5' RACE reads with MiXCR anew, one entry per CDR3 protein. The data hold 1.5 million to 2 million distinct CDR3 sequences, with around 50% observed a single time. These data originate in a study of blood T cells in healthy people across ages. The CDR3 length is 15 residues. Trimming pared 0 bases from V and 5 bases from J, leaving 14 bases between. Germline loops: CDR1 MNHNS, CDR2 SASEGT. Study-wide findings and caveats: Comparison with aged donors showed that long-lived donors had more naive CD4+ cells and higher diversity.

The genes are TRBV6-1 and TRBJ2-7; weak D call: TRBD1 (5 bases). The sequence derives from a woman aged 40 to 49 in good health. The sequenced sample consisted of blood. This chain's CDR3 is CASSEAGAGNDEQYF. The CDR3 nucleotides read TGTGCCAGCAGTGAAGCAGGGGCAGGGAACGACGAGCAGTACTTC.